The sequence of this T cell receptor (beta chain) was determined in a study of breast tumors, draining lymph nodes, adjacent tissues. General study results and limits: Most tumor T cells seemingly derive from lymph node, then expand in tumor.

CDR3 length equals 16 residues. Germline CDR1 LNHDA, CDR2 SQIVND (reference sequence). V gave up 5 bases and J gave up 2 bases; unmatched junction bases: 7. Breast cancer patients provided tissue from their axillary draining lymph nodes. TCRdb ran MiXCR on the multiplex PCR reads and lists one entry per CDR3 protein. Of fewer than 200,000 distinct CDR3 sequences detected, 30% to 40% appear once; the ten largest clones hold over 3.5%. This clonotype showed up many times. What it binds is not known. The sample was axillary lymph node tissue. The clonotype was recovered from a female donor with breast cancer. Some clones in this sample may be carry-over from other donors' samples. The chain recombines TRBV19 with TRBJ2-3; 10 nucleotides align to TRBD2. CDR3 sequence: CASSGRLAGYTDTQYF. In DNA, the CDR3 is TGTGCCAGTAGTGGCCGACTAGCGGGTTACACAGATACGCAGTATTTT.